The 6 T cell receptor beta chains given below trace back to one sample, sequenced in a study of OX40 agonist ivuxolimab in advanced cancers. The library was prepared using the immunoSEQ multiplex PCR assay. Entries here come from immuneACCESS through TCRdb and include only in-frame sequences with V and J called. Some clones fail to appear in such tables; in the studies checked, an unresolved V gene covers under half of the shortfall, and the cause of the remainder is unknown. This sample has about 50,000 clones in its table, and around nine tenths of those were observed once. The ten largest make up about 0.66% of the sample. The sequenced sample was CD4+ or CD8+ T cells sorted from blood, obtained in a trial of the OX40 agonist ivuxolimab. All receptors come from an adult with an advanced solid tumor such as melanoma, head and neck, liver or kidney cancer.

The CDR3 DNA sequence: TGTGCCAGCTCACTGGCCTCGAACACCGGGGAGCTGTTTTTT. As protein: CASSLASNTGELFF. V and J are TRBV18 and TRBJ2-2; D unclear. CDR1 KGHSH and CDR2 LQKENI come from the germline V gene. Trimming took off 4 bases at V and 0 bases at J, with 6 bases between the two ends. The CDR3 spans 14 residues. The full variable domain, with the rest looked up from reference TRBV18 and TRBJ2-2, is NAGVMQNPRHLVRRRGQEARLRCSPMKGHSHVYWYRQLPEEGLKFMVYLQKENIIDESGMPKERFSAEFPKEGPSILRIQQVVRGDSAAYFCASSLASNTGELFFGEGSRLTVL.

V gene TRBV28 combines with J gene TRBJ1-2; D is unresolved. V lost 5 bases, J lost 6 bases, and 19 bases lay in between. Germline-derived CDR1 and CDR2 are MDHEN and SYDVKM. This CDR3 is built from 15 residues. CDR3 protein: CASSLVPGLEHGYTF. The CDR3 DNA reads TGTGCCAGCAGTCTCGTCCCTGGGCTCGAACATGGCTACACCTTC.

The count of this clone is one. A read error may produce the germline difference seen at one junction end. This rearrangement joins TRBV2 to TRBJ2-3, with D maybe TRBD1 (6 bases). This CDR3 is built from 14 residues. Germline values: CDR1 SNHLY, CDR2 FYNNEI. The DNA of the CDR3 is TGTGCCAGCAGCGTCGGGACAAACACAGATGCGCAGTATTTT. It specifies CASSVGTNTDAQYF.

V is TRBV5-1 and J is TRBJ1-6; D ambiguous. CDR3 length: 13 amino acids. The germline CDR1 and CDR2 sequences are SGHRS and YFSETQ. The V end lost 5 bases, the J end lost 10 bases, and 13 bases lay between the germline ends. The CDR3 here is CASSRETESPLHF. DNA of the CDR3: TGCGCCAGCAGTCGAGAGACGGAATCACCCCTCCACTTT. The whole variable domain, filled in from reference TRBV5-1 and TRBJ1-6, reads KAGVTQTPRYLIKTRGQQVTLSCSPISGHRSVSWYQQTPGQGLQFLFEYFSETQRNKGNFPGRFSGRQFSNSRSEMNVSTLELGDSALYLCASSRETESPLHFGNGTRLTVT.

This clone has only one observation. V is TRBV6-6 and J is TRBJ2-7, with D perhaps matching TRBD2 (7 bases). Trimming pared 4 bases from V and 3 bases from J, leaving 16 bases between. Germline V gives CDR1 MNHNY, CDR2 SVGAGI (reference sequence). This CDR3 region has 15 residues. CDR3 bases: TGTGCCAGCAGTTTTGGGGGGGCAGGGCACTACGAGCAGTACTTC. This sequence encodes CASSFGGAGHYEQYF.

This clone has a single count. The J gene is TRBJ2-7, the V gene TRBV2, with 8 bases aligning to TRBD1. This CDR3 spans 12 amino acids. Germline assignment: CDR1 SNHLY and CDR2 FYNNEI. V shed 8 bases and J 6 bases; nucleotides not matched to a gene: 6. CDR3 nucleotide sequence: TGTGCCAGCTCGGACAGGGCTGGCGAGCAGTACTTC. Its translation: CASSDRAGEQYF.